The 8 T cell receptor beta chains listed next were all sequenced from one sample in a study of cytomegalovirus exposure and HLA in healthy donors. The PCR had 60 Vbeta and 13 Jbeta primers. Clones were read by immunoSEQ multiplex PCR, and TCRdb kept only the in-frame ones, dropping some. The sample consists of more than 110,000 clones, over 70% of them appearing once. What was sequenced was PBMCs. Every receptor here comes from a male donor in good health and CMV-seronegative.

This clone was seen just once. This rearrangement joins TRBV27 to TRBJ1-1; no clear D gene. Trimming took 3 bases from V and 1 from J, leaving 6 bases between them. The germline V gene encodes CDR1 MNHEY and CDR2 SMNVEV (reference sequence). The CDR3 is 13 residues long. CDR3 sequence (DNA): TGTGCCAGCAGTTTTTATAAGAACACTGAAGCTTTCTTT. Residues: CASSFYKNTEAFF.

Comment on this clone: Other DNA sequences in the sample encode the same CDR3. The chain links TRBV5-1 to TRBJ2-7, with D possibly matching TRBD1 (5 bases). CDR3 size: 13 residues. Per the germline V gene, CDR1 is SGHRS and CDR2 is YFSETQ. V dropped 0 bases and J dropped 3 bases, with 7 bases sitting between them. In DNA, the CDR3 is TGCGCCAGCAGCTTGGGACAGAGCTACGAGCAGTACTTC. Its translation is CASSLGQSYEQYF.

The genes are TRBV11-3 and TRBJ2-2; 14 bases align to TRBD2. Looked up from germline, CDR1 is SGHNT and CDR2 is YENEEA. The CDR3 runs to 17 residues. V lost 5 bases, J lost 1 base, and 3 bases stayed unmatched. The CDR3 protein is CASSPGLAGVNTGELFF. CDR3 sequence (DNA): TGTGCCAGCAGCCCGGGACTAGCGGGGGTGAACACCGGGGAGCTGTTTTTT.

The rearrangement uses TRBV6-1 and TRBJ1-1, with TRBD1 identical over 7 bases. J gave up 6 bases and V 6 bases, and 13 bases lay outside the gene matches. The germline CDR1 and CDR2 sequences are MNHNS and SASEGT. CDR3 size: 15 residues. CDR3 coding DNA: TGTGCCAGCAGACCCATTGACAGGGTTGGGGCTGAAGCTTTCTTT. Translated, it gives CASRPIDRVGAEAFF.

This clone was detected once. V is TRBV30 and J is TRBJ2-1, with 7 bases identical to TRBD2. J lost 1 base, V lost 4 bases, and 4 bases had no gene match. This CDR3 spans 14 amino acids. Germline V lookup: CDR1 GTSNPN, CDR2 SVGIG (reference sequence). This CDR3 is CAWNGGRSYNEQFF. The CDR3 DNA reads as TGTGCCTGGAATGGCGGGAGATCCTACAATGAGCAGTTCTTC.

CDR3 loop: CAISEVAGGNNEQFF. For the CDR3, the DNA is TGTGCCATCAGTGAAGTAGCGGGAGGGAACAATGAGCAGTTCTTC. The V and J genes are TRBV10-3 and TRBJ2-1; 11 nucleotides line up with TRBD2. The CDR3 consists of 15 residues. Germline CDR1 and CDR2: ENHRY and SYGVKD. V shed 3 bases and J 5 bases; nucleotides not matched to a gene: 3.

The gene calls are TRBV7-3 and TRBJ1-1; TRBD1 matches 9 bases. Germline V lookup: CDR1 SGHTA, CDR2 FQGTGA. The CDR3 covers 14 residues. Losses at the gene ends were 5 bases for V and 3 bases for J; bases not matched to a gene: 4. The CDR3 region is CASSQTGGDTEAFF. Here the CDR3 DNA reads TGTGCCAGCAGCCAGACAGGGGGGGACACTGAAGCTTTCTTT.

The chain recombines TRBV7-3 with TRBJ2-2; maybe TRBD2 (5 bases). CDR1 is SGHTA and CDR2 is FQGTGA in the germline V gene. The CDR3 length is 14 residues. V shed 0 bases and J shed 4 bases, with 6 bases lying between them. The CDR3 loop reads CASSLTGGTGELFF. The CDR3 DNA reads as TGTGCCAGCAGCTTAACCGGAGGCACCGGGGAGCTGTTTTTT.